This note documents a single T cell receptor beta chain sequence. This sample is drawn from a study of blood T cell repertoires in COVID-19. For the study at large: Donors in the United States, Italy and Spain gave samples during acute or convalescent COVID-19. T cells, B-cell-depleted T cells, or PBMCs provided the cDNA or gDNA that served as material.

Original processing notes: Reference gene primer amplification yielded estimated nucleated cell counts. Measured with immunoSEQ multiplex PCR; TCRdb has only the in-frame clones, and not every one. V and J calls plus clone size are reproduced from that table; the DNA served to infer D and trimming. The sample has approximately 150,000 clones, 88% seen once; the top ten hold less than 2%. Trimming shortened V by 3 bases and J by 2 bases, and 14 bases separated the two germline ends. The CDR3 is made up of 16 amino acids. CDR1 and CDR2 (germline): MNHEY, SMNVEV (reference sequence). The chain recombines TRBV27 with TRBJ1-5; D is ambiguous. The sequenced sample was peripheral blood. The sequence was collected from a man between 65 and 85 years old with acute or convalescent COVID-19. The CDR3 DNA reads as TGTGCCAGCAGTTTCTTAGCAGATGGTGGCAATCAGCCCCAGCATTTT. It is translated as CASSFLADGGNQPQHF.